This TCR beta chain appears in the sequencing data of a study of blood T cell repertoires in COVID-19. Authors' processing steps: Estimation of nucleated cell counts relied on the amplification of reference gene primers. This table comes from immunoSEQ multiplex PCR, and its TCRdb copy is limited to in-frame clones, with some not included. For V, J and clone size, that table is used; D and trimming come from the DNA. The sample lists around 500,000 clones, 70% to 90% seen once, with over 1.5% in the top ten. Trimming cost V 3 bases and J 6 bases, with 10 bases left between them. CDR3 length: 12 amino acids. The germline V gene has CDR1 SQVTM and CDR2 ANQGSEA.

Sequencing input: PBMCs or T cells enriched from blood (not recorded which). The chain combines TRBV29-1 with TRBJ2-3; maybe TRBD2 (5 bases). This clonotype was obtained from a woman between 40 and 50 years old who had recovered from COVID-19. CDR3 sequence reads: CSVDTGSDTQYF. Written as DNA, the CDR3 is TGCAGCGTTGATACGGGGAGTGATACGCAGTATTTT.